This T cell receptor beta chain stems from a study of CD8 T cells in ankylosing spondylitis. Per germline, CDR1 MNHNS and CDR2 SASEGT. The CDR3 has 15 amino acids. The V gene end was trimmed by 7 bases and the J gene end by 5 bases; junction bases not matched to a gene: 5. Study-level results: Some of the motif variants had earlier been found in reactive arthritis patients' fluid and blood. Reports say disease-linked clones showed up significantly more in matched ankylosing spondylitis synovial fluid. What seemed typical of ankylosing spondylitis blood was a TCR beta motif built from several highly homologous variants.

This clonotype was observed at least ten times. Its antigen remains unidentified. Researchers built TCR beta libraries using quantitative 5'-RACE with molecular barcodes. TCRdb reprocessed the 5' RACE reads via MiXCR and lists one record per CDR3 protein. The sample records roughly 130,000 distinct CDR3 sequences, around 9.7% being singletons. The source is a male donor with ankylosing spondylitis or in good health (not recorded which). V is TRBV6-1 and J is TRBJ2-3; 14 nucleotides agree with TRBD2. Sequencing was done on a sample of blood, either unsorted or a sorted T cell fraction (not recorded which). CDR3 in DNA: TGTGCCAGCACGGGGACTAGCGGGAGAGAAGATACGCAGTATTTT. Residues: CASTGTSGREDTQYF.